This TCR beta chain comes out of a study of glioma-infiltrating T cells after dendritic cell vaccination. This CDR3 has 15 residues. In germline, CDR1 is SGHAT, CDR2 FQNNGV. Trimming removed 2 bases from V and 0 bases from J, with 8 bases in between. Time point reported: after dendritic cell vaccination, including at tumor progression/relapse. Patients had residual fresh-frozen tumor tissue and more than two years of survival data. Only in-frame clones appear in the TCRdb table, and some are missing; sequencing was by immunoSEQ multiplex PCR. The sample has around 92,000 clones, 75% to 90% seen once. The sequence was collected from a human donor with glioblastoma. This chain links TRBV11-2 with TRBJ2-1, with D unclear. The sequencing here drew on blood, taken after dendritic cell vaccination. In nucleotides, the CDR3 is TGTGCCAGCAGCTTATCAGTTAACTCCTACAATGAGCAGTTCTTC. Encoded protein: CASSLSVNSYNEQFF.